One sample yielded the 2 T cell receptor beta chains listed below, sequenced in a study of shared clonotypes between healthy human individuals. Naive CD8 isolation took CD45RO-negative cells positively selected for CCR7 and excluded terminally differentiated effector memory CD45RA+ cells. The repertoire was sequenced with immunoSEQ multiplex PCR; TCRdb's copy has only in-frame clones and lacks some. The sample contains about 2 million clones, 85% to 95% of which appear only once. Sequenced sample: naive CD8+ T cells sorted from blood. The receptor set was obtained from a man aged 18 to 30 in good health.

The CDR3 loop reads CASSSGDKTYEQYF. In nucleotides, the CDR3 is TGTGCCAGCAGCTCCGGGGACAAGACCTACGAGCAGTACTTC. This chain links TRBV5-6 with TRBJ2-7, with D perhaps TRBD1 (6 bases). Germline-derived CDR1 and CDR2 are SGHDT and YYEEEE. V lost 3 bases, J lost 2 bases, and 12 bases lay in between. The CDR3 spans 14 residues.

The chain combines TRBV7-9 with TRBJ2-7, with TRBD2 matching over 9 bases. Germline V lookup: CDR1 SEHNR, CDR2 FQNEAQ (reference sequence). The CDR3 is made up of 17 amino acids. J lost 3 bases, V lost 3 bases, and 12 bases had no gene match. The CDR3 here is CASSLAQGLAHDYEQYF. The CDR3 DNA is TGTGCCAGCAGCTTGGCCCAGGGACTAGCCCATGACTACGAGCAGTACTTC.